The 27 T cell receptor beta chains given below trace back to one sample, sequenced in a study of a mutant IDH1 vaccine in newly diagnosed glioma. As for time point: week 11, during vaccination. Doses comprised 300 ug of mutant IDH1 20-mer peptide each, plus topical imiquimod. The table came from immunoSEQ multiplex PCR; TCRdb's copy has only in-frame clones and leaves some out. This sample has around 60,000 clones, with around 85% found just once. Their antigens are not known. This sample comprised PBMCs, obtained from a glioma patient whose treatment included an IDH1 peptide vaccine. All receptors come from a woman aged 50 to 60 with glioma.

This chain links TRBV5-1 with TRBJ1-3; no reliable D call. Per germline, CDR1 SGHRS and CDR2 YFSETQ. Trimming stripped 0 bases from V and 3 bases from J, with 7 bases between. This CDR3 is 14 amino acids long. This CDR3 reads CASSLEGFGNTIYF. In DNA form, the CDR3 reads TGCGCCAGCAGCTTGGAGGGATTTGGAAACACCATATATTTT.

The rearrangement uses TRBV5-1 and TRBJ2-3; 8 bases agree with TRBD2. The CDR3 is made up of 16 amino acids. V lost 4 bases and J lost 7; bases outside the gene matches: 14. Germline CDR1 and CDR2: SGHRS and YFSETQ. This CDR3 reads CASSPGASGGGNTQYF. Here the CDR3 DNA reads TGCGCCAGCAGCCCCGGGGCCAGCGGGGGCGGGAATACGCAGTATTTT.

Only a few counts were recorded for this clone. This chain joins TRBV19 and TRBJ1-1; D perhaps matches TRBD1 (5 bases). The CDR3 contains 14 residues. Trimming removed 5 bases from V and 1 base from J, with 11 bases in between. CDR1 is LNHDA, CDR2 SQIVND, per germline (reference sequence). The chain's CDR3 is CASSVTGPNTEAFF. The CDR3 bases are TGTGCCAGTAGTGTTACAGGTCCGAACACTGAAGCTTTCTTT.

J is TRBJ1-2 and V is TRBV5-8; D unclear. Germline CDR1 reads SGHTS; CDR2 reads YDEGEE. V was pared by 5 bases and J by 8 bases, with 19 bases between. This CDR3 comprises 14 residues. CDR3 DNA sequence: TGTGCCAGCAGGACGATAATCACCACGGGCGGCTACACCTTC. Protein sequence: CASRTIITTGGYTF.

J is TRBJ2-5 and V is TRBV10-1, with TRBD1 as a possible D gene (6 bases). The CDR3 covers 14 residues. V lost 4 bases and J 5 bases, leaving 14 bases between the germline ends. Germline CDR1 is WNHNN and CDR2 is SYGVQD (reference sequence). CDR3 DNA sequence: TGCGCCAGCAGTGCCGCAGGGGTTTGGGAGACCCAGTACTTC. Residues: CASSAAGVWETQYF.

This chain links TRBV6-1 with TRBJ2-7, with D possibly being TRBD1 (5 bases). CDR1 is MNHNS, CDR2 SASEGT, per germline. CDR3 length equals 14 residues. Trimming took off 10 bases at V and 1 base at J, with 17 bases between the two ends. The CDR3 nucleotides are TGTGCCACTCGAGAAGGGGCAGGTTCCTACGAGCAGTACTTC. Translated, it gives CATREGAGSYEQYF.

The chain carries TRBV19 and TRBJ1-1; 7 bases agree with TRBD1. The CDR3 consists of 14 residues. V lost 5 bases and J lost 3; bases outside the gene matches: 6. CDR1 and CDR2 (germline): LNHDA, SQIVND (reference sequence). The CDR3 spells CASSSGQAYTEAFF. CDR3 DNA: TGTGCCAGTAGTTCCGGACAGGCCTACACTGAAGCTTTCTTT.

By proportion, this clone is medium-sized. The chain is built from TRBV6-1 and TRBJ2-7, with 11 bases aligning to TRBD1. Trimming removed 5 bases from V and 0 bases from J; junction bases left unmatched: 3. CDR1 and CDR2 (germline): MNHNS, SASEGT. This CDR3 is 15 amino acids long. In nucleotides, the CDR3 is TGTGCCAGCAGTTCCGGGACAGGGGGCTCCTACGAGCAGTACTTC. Its protein product is CASSSGTGGSYEQYF.

This sequence joins TRBV18 and TRBJ1-1; D ambiguous. This CDR3 is built from 13 residues. V was shortened by 4 bases and J by 0 bases, with 6 bases between the two germline ends. Germline CDR1 reads KGHSH; CDR2 reads LQKENI. In DNA, the CDR3 is TGTGCCAGCTCACAGTCAGTGAACACTGAAGCTTTCTTT. Protein: CASSQSVNTEAFF.

The gene calls are TRBV27 and TRBJ1-1, with TRBD1 as a possible D gene (6 bases). This CDR3 has 20 amino acids. V was clipped by 5 bases and J by 2 bases, with 30 bases between them. CDR1 and CDR2 (germline): MNHEY, SMNVEV (reference sequence). CDR3 protein: CASSLVSGGPGATLNTEAFF. The DNA of the CDR3 is TGTGCCAGCAGTCTCGTCTCCGGGGGTCCGGGGGCCACCTTAAACACTGAAGCTTTCTTT.

This clone showed up just a few times. The chain couples TRBV4-3 to TRBJ2-7; a weak D match, TRBD2 (6 bases). Germline V gives CDR1 LGHNA, CDR2 YSLEER. V gave up 6 bases and J gave up 4 bases, with 13 bases separating them. The CDR3 consists of 13 residues. The CDR3 bases are TGCGCCAGCAGTCCGGGACTCCGTTACGAGCAGTACTTC. Translating it yields CASSPGLRYEQYF.

The chain has TRBV19 and TRBJ1-2, with TRBD1 as a possible D gene (6 bases). Germline V gene sequence: CDR1 LNHDA, CDR2 SQIVND (reference sequence). Trimming removed 6 bases at V and 1 base at J, with 21 bases between. The length of the CDR3 is 17 residues. CDR3 sequence reads: CASSSSAQGQINYGYTF. The CDR3 nucleotides are TGTGCCAGTAGCTCATCAGCACAGGGCCAGATTAACTATGGCTACACCTTC.

This clone was detected only once. The genes are TRBV27 and TRBJ1-2, with TRBD1 matching over 9 bases. Germline CDR1 and CDR2: MNHEY and SMNVEV (reference sequence). This CDR3 region has 15 residues. With 6 bases clipped from V and 4 bases from J, the junction kept 9 bases outside the gene matches. CDR3 DNA: TGTGCCAGCAGATGGAGGACAGGGGCTAGCTATGGCTACACCTTC. Its protein is CASRWRTGASYGYTF.

This sequence joins TRBV6-1 and TRBJ1-2; TRBD1 might be the D (5 bases). The CDR3 extends over 13 amino acids. V was clipped by 11 bases and J by 3 bases, with 16 bases between them. Germline V gives CDR1 MNHNS, CDR2 SASEGT. CDR3 bases: TGTGCCCACAGTCTAGGGGAGGACTATGGCTACACCTTC. Translation gives CAHSLGEDYGYTF.

This clone came up many times. This chain uses TRBV5-1 with TRBJ1-1, with D tentatively TRBD1 (5 bases). This CDR3 is built from 14 residues. Deletions cut 3 bases from V and 5 bases from J, with 14 bases between. The germline gives CDR1 SGHRS, CDR2 YFSETQ. CDR3 residues: CASSYDGGGTEAFF. The CDR3 region has the DNA TGCGCCAGCAGCTACGACGGGGGTGGTACTGAAGCTTTCTTT.

The chain combines TRBV2 with TRBJ2-2; D assignment may be TRBD1 or TRBD2 (6 bases each). This CDR3 comprises 13 residues. Germline lookup yields CDR1 SNHLY and CDR2 FYNNEI. V dropped 10 bases and J dropped 6 bases, with 15 bases sitting between them. This chain's CDR3 is CATGGWGAGELFF. The CDR3, as DNA: TGTGCCACCGGGGGCTGGGGGGCCGGGGAGCTGTTTTTT.

This clone is categorized as medium-sized. This chain joins TRBV19 and TRBJ1-5, with 7 bases aligning to TRBD1. Looked up from germline, CDR1 is LNHDA and CDR2 is SQIVND (reference sequence). The ends lost 7 bases at V and 5 bases at J; junction bases unmatched: 17. The CDR3 runs 17 residues. The CDR3 region has the DNA TGTGCCAGTACCCCCACCCGGAGACAGGGTGGGGATCAGCCCCAGCATTTT. Translation gives CASTPTRRQGGDQPQHF.

This clone appeared once. The chain joins TRBV19 to TRBJ1-1; no firm D call. This CDR3 has 17 amino acids. Deletions cut 3 bases from V and 1 base from J, with 18 bases between. CDR1 and CDR2 (germline): LNHDA, SQIVND (reference sequence). Here the CDR3 reads CASSMFPTEARNTEAFF. The CDR3 region has the DNA TGTGCCAGTAGTATGTTTCCCACAGAGGCCAGGAACACTGAAGCTTTCTTT.

In this sample, this clone turned up once. The chain links TRBV19 to TRBJ1-5; D gene unclear. CDR3 length equals 16 residues. The germline V gene encodes CDR1 LNHDA and CDR2 SQIVND (reference sequence). Trimming took off 3 bases at V and 0 bases at J, with 12 bases between the two ends. This chain's CDR3 is CASSIHDTSSNQPQHF. CDR3 coding DNA: TGTGCCAGTAGTATTCACGACACAAGTAGCAATCAGCCCCAGCATTTT.

This chain uses TRBV29-1 with TRBJ2-3; possible D gene TRBD2, 6 bases. Germline V gene lookup returns CDR1 SQVTM and CDR2 ANQGSEA. CDR3 length: 12 residues. CDR3 bases: TGCAGTATCGTAGCGGGCACAGATACGCAGTATTTT. Translation gives CSIVAGTDTQYF.

J is TRBJ1-1 and V is TRBV11-3; D unresolved. Germline V gene data show CDR1 as SGHNT and CDR2 as YENEEA. This CDR3 region has 13 residues. V was trimmed by 2 bases and J by 0 bases, leaving 4 bases between them. CDR3 in DNA: TGTGCCAGCAGCTTACTCCTGAACACTGAAGCTTTCTTT. Amino acid sequence: CASSLLLNTEAFF.

The chain is built from TRBV7-2 and TRBJ2-1; D may be TRBD1 (6 bases). The germline V gene has CDR1 SGHTA and CDR2 FQGNSA. This CDR3 region has 15 residues. Trimming pared 5 bases from V and 0 bases from J, leaving 11 bases between. The CDR3 here is CASSILQGSYNEQFF. In DNA form, the CDR3 reads TGTGCCAGCAGCATATTACAGGGCTCCTACAATGAGCAGTTCTTC.

This clone occurred a few times. V and J are TRBV19 and TRBJ2-2; TRBD2 might be the D (5 bases). CDR3 length equals 15 residues. The V end was cut by 5 bases, the J end by 7 bases, with 17 bases between. Germline CDR1 and CDR2: LNHDA and SQIVND (reference sequence). The CDR3 nucleotides read TGTGCCAGTAGTTGGATGGAGAGGGAGAGCGGGGAGCTGTTTTTT. Its translation: CASSWMERESGELFF. Full variable domain (outside the CDR3, taken from reference TRBV19 and TRBJ2-2): DGGITQSPKYLFRKEGQNVTLSCEQNLNHDAMYWYRQDPGQGLRLIYYSQIVNDFQKGDIAEGYSVSREKKESFPLTVTSAQKNPTAFYLCASSWMERESGELFFGEGSRLTVL.

The gene calls are TRBV27 and TRBJ2-7, with TRBD2 identical over 9 bases. This CDR3 contains 17 residues. Germline V gene data show CDR1 as MNHEY and CDR2 as SMNVEV (reference sequence). V shed 2 bases, J shed 1 base, and the junction held 9 bases outside the gene matches. The CDR3 sequence: CASSLRPLAGKSYEQYF. For the CDR3, the DNA is TGTGCCAGCAGTTTAAGGCCGCTAGCGGGGAAATCCTACGAGCAGTACTTC.

CDR3 amino acids: CASTPRGGTEAFF. CDR3 bases: TGTGCCAGTACCCCAAGGGGGGGGACTGAAGCTTTCTTT. The rearrangement uses TRBV19 and TRBJ1-1, with D perhaps matching TRBD1 (6 bases). Germline CDR1 and CDR2: LNHDA and SQIVND (reference sequence). This CDR3 is built from 13 residues. Trimming left V 7 bases short and J 5 bases short, with 14 bases between. The full variable domain, in which reference TRBV19 and TRBJ1-1 provide the parts outside the CDR3, is DGGITQSPKYLFRKEGQNVTLSCEQNLNHDAMYWYRQDPGQGLRLIYYSQIVNDFQKGDIAEGYSVSREKKESFPLTVTSAQKNPTAFYLCASTPRGGTEAFFGQGTRLTVV.

The chain joins TRBV6-1 to TRBJ2-3; D may correspond to TRBD1 or TRBD2 (5 bases each). Germline-derived CDR1 and CDR2 are MNHNS and SASEGT. The CDR3 has 16 amino acids. Between the trimmed V and J ends, which lost 4 bases and 0 bases, there was a span of 14 bases. The CDR3 DNA sequence: TGTGCCAGCAGTGCCCGGGACGGACTTAGCACAGATACGCAGTATTTT. Its translation is CASSARDGLSTDTQYF.

The CDR3 DNA is TGCGCCAGCAGTCCGGAAGGGGTTTTCGCTGAAGCTTTCTTT. This codes for CASSPEGVFAEAFF. The chain uses TRBV5-1 and TRBJ1-1, with D maybe TRBD1 (5 bases). Germline V lookup: CDR1 SGHRS, CDR2 YFSETQ. V was pared by 5 bases and J by 6 bases, with 17 bases between. The CDR3 is made up of 14 amino acids.